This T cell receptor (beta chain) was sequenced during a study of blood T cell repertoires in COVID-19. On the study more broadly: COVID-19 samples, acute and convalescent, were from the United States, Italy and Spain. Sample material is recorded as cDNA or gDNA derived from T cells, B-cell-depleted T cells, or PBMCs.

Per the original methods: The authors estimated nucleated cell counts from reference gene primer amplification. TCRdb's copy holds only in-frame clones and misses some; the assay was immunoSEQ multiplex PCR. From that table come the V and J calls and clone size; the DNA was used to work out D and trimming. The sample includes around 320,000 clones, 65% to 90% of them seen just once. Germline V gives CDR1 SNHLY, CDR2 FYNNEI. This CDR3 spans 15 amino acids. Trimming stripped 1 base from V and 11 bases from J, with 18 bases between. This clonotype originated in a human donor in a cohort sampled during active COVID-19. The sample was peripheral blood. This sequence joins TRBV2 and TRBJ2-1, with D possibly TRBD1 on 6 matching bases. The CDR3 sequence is CASSEEVQGSGKQFF. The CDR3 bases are TGTGCCAGCAGTGAAGAGGTACAGGGCTCGGGGAAGCAGTTCTTC.